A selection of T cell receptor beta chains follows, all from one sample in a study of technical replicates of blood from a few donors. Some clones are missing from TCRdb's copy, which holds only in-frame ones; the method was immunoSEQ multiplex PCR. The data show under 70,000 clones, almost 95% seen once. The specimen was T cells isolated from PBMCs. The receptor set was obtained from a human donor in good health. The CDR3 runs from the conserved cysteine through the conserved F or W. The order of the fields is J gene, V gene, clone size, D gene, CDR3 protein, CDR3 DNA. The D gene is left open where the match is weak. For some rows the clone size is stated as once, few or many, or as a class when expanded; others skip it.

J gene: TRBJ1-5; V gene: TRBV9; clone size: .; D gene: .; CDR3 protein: CASSVWGSNQPQHF; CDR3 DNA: TGTGCCAGCAGCGTATGGGGCAGCAATCAGCCCCAGCATTTT
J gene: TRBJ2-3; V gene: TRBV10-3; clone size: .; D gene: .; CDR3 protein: CAISEFQGSTDTQYF; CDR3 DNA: TGTGCCATCAGTGAGTTTCAGGGGAGCACAGATACGCAGTATTTT
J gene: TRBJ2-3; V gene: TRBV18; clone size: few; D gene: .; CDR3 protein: CASSPPPGSDTQYF; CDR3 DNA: TGTGCCAGCTCACCACCGCCGGGATCAGATACGCAGTATTTT
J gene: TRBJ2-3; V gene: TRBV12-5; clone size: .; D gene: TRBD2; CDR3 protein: CASGLEAGGTDTQYF; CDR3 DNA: TGTGCTAGTGGTTTGGAAGCGGGAGGGACAGATACGCAGTATTTT
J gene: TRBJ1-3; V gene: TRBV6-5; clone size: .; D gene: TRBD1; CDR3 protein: CASSYVGQSGNTIYF; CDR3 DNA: TGTGCCAGCAGTTACGTGGGACAGTCCGGAAACACCATATATTTT
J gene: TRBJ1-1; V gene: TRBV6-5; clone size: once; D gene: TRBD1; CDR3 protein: CASRDRAMNTEAFF; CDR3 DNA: TGTGCCAGCAGAGACAGGGCTATGAACACTGAAGCTTTCTTT
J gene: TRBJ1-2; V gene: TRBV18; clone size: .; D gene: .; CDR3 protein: CASSPPPHIQSNYGYTF; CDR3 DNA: TGTGCCAGCTCACCACCGCCCCACATCCAATCTAACTATGGCTACACCTTC
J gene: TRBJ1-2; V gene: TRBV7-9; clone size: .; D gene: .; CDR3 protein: CASSLWGGRGGGYTF; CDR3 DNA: TGTGCCAGCAGCTTATGGGGCGGCAGGGGAGGGGGCTACACCTTC
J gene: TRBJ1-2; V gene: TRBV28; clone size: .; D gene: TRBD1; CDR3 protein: CASSLGQGNYGYTF; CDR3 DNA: TGTGCCAGCAGTTTAGGACAGGGGAACTATGGCTACACCTTC
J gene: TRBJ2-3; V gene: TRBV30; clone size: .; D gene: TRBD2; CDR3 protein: CAWTLAGSTDTQYF; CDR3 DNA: TGTGCCTGGACACTAGCGGGAAGCACAGATACGCAGTATTTT
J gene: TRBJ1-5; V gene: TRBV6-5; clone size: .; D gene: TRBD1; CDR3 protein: CASSGQGIAQPQHF; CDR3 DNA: TGTGCCAGCAGTGGACAGGGTATAGCTCAGCCCCAGCATTTT
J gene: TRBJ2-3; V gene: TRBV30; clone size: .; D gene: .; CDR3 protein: CAWSVGGTDTQYF; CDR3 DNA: TGTGCCTGGAGTGTAGGCGGAACAGATACGCAGTATTTT
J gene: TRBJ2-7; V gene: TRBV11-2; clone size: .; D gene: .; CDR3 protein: CASSLRNGGNEQYF; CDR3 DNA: TGTGCCAGCAGCTTAAGAAATGGGGGCAACGAGCAGTACTTC
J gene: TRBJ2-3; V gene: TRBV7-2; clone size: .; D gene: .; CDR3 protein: CASSLVLGDTQYF; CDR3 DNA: TGTGCCAGCAGCTTAGTTCTAGGAGATACGCAGTATTTT
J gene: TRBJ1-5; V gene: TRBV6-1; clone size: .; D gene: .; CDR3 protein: CASSEVTIGNQPQHF; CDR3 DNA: TGTGCCAGCAGTGAGGTGACAATTGGCAATCAGCCCCAGCATTTT
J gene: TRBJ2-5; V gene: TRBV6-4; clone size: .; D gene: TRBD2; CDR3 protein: CASSPSGTQETQYF; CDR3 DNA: TGTGCCAGCAGTCCCAGCGGGACCCAAGAGACCCAGTACTTC
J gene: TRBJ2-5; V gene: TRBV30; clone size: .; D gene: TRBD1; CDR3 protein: CAWSSGTGGVEETQYF; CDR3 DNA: TGTGCCTGGAGTTCGGGGACAGGGGGGGTGGAAGAGACCCAGTACTTC
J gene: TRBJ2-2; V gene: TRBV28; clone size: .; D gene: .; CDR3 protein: CASSLFLGELFF; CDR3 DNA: TGTGCCAGCAGTTTGTTTCTCGGGGAGCTGTTTTTT
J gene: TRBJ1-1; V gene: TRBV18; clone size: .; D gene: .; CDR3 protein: CASSPTLGLNTEAFF; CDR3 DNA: TGTGCCAGCTCACCAACTCTGGGGCTGAACACTGAAGCTTTCTTT
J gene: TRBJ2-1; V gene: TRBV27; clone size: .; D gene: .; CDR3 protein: CASSWGDYNEQFF; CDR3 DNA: TGTGCCAGCAGTTGGGGGGATTACAATGAGCAGTTCTTC
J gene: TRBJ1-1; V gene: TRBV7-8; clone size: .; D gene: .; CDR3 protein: CASSPRVLTEAFF; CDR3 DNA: TGTGCCAGCAGCCCCAGGGTCCTGACTGAAGCTTTCTTT
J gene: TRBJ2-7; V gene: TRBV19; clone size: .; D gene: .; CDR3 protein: CASSEVVGYYEQYF; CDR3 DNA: TGTGCCAGTAGTGAGGTTGTTGGGTACTACGAGCAGTACTTC
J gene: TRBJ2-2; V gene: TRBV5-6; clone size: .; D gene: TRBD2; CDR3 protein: CASTLPGLASGELFF; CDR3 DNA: TGTGCCAGCACTTTGCCGGGACTAGCGTCCGGGGAGCTGTTTTTT
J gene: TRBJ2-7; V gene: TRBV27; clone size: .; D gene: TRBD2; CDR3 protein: CASSWTSGDYEQYF; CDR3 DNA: TGTGCCAGCAGTTGGACTAGCGGGGATTACGAGCAGTACTTC
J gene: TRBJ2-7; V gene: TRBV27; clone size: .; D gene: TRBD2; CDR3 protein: CASAGTSAYEQYF; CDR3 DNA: TGTGCCAGCGCCGGGACTAGCGCTTACGAGCAGTACTTC
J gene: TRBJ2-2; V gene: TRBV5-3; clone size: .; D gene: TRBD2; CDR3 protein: CARSRPGTSGRAEGTGELFF; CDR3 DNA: TGTGCCAGAAGCCGACCGGGGACTAGCGGGAGGGCCGAAGGGACCGGGGAGCTGTTTTTT
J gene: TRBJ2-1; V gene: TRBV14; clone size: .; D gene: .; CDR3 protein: CASSRAPVVSYNEQFF; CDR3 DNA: TGTGCCAGCAGCCGGGCCCCCGTCGTATCCTACAATGAGCAGTTCTTC
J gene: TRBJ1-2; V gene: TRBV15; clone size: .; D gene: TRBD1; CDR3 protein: CATSPGGHYGYTF; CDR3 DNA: TGTGCCACCAGCCCAGGGGGCCACTATGGCTACACCTTC
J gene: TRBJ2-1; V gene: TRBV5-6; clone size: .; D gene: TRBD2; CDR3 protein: CASSSLAENEQFF; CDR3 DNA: TGTGCCAGCAGCTCGCTAGCGGAAAATGAGCAGTTCTTC
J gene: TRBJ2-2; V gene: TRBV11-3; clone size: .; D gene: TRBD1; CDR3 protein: CASSYRGQGTGELFF; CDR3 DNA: TGTGCCAGCAGCTACCGGGGACAGGGGACCGGGGAGCTGTTTTTT
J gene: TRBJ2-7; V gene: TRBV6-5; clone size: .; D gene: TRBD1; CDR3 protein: CASSQTGLVQYF; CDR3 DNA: TGTGCCAGCAGTCAGACAGGGCTCGTGCAGTACTTC
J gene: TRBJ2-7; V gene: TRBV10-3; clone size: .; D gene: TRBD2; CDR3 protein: CAFSSGRAVSDEQYF; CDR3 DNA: TGTGCCTTTTCTAGCGGGAGGGCCGTATCGGACGAGCAGTACTTC
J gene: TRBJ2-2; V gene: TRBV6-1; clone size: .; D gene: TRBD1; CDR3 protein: CASSEDREATGELFF; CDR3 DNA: TGTGCCAGCAGTGAGGACAGGGAGGCCACCGGGGAGCTGTTTTTT
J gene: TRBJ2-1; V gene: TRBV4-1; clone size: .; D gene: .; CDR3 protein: CASSQGPGDEEQFF; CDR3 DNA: TGCGCCAGCAGCCAAGGTCCGGGGGACGAGGAGCAGTTCTTC
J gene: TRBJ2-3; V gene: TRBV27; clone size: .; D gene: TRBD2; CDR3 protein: CASSWTSGRVDTQYF; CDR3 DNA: TGTGCCAGCAGTTGGACTAGCGGGAGGGTCGATACGCAGTATTTT
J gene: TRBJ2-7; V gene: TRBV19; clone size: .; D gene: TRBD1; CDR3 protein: CASSIVGQGSYEQYF; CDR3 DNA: TGTGCCAGTAGTATTGTGGGACAGGGGTCCTACGAGCAGTACTTC
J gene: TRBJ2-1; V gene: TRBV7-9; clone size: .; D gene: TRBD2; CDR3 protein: CASSLVSGRGVEQFF; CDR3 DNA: TGTGCCAGCAGCTTAGTTAGCGGGAGGGGGGTTGAGCAGTTCTTC
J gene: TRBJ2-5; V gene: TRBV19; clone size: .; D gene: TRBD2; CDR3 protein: CASSITSGYQETQYF; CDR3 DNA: TGTGCCAGTAGTATAACTAGCGGGTATCAAGAGACCCAGTACTTC
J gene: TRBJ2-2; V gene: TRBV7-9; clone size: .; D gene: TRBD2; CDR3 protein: CASRPGLAGITGELFF; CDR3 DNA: TGTGCCAGCAGACCGGGACTAGCGGGAATCACCGGGGAGCTGTTTTTT
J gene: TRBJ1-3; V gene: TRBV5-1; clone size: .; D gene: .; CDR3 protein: CASSLAEGNTIYF; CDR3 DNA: TGCGCCAGCAGCTTGGCAGAAGGAAACACCATATATTTT
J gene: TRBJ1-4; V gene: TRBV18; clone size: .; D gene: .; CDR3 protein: CASSPLSGSGEKLFF; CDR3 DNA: TGTGCCAGCTCACCACTATCGGGTAGTGGTGAAAAACTGTTTTTT
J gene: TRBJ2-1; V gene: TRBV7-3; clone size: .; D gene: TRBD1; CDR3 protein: CASSSRDRIANEQFF; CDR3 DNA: TGTGCCAGCAGCTCTAGGGACAGGATTGCCAATGAGCAGTTCTTC
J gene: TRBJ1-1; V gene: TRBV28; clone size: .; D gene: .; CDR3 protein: CASSPLQPTNTEAFF; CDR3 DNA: TGTGCCAGCAGTCCCCTCCAACCTACGAACACTGAAGCTTTCTTT
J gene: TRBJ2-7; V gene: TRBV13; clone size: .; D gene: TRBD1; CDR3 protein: CASSSLGTGSNEQYF; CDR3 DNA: TGTGCCAGCAGCTCACTCGGGACAGGGAGCAACGAGCAGTACTTC
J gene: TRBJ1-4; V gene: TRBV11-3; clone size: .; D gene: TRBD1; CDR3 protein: CASSLRTGLEEKLFF; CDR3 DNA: TGTGCCAGCAGCTTAAGGACAGGATTGGAGGAAAAACTGTTTTTT
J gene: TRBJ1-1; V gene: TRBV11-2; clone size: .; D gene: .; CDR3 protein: CASSTLTGSFGTEAFF; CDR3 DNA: TGTGCCAGCAGCACACTCACCGGGAGTTTCGGCACTGAAGCTTTCTTT